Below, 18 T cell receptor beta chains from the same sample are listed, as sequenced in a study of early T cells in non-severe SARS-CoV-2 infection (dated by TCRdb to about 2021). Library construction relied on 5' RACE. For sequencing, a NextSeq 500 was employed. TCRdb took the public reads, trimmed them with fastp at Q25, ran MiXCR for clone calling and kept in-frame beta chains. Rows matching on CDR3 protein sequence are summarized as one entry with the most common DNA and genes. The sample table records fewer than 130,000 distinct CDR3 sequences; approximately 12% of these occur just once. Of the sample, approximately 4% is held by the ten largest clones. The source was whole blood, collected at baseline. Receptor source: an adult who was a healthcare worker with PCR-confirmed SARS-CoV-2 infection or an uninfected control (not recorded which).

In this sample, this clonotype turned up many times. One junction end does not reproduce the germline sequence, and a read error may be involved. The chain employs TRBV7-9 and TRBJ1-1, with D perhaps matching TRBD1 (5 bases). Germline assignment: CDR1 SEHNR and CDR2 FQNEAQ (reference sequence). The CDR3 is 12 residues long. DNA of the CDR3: TGTGCCAGCAGCTTCGGGGACCTTACCGTGGGGTTT. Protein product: CASSFGDLTVGF.

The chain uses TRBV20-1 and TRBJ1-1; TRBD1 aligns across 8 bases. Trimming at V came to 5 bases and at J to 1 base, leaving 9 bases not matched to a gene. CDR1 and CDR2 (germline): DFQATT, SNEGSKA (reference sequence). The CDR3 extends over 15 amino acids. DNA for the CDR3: TGCAGTGCTCCGAGACAGGGGCATAGGAACACTGAAGCTTTCTTT. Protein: CSAPRQGHRNTEAFF.

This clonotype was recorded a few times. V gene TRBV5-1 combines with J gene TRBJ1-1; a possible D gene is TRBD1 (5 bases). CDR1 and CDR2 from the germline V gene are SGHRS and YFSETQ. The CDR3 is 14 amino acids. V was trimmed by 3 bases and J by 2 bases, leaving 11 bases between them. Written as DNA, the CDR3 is TGCGCCAGCAGCTCCAGGGCCCCCAACACTGAAGCTTTCTTT. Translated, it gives CASSSRAPNTEAFF.

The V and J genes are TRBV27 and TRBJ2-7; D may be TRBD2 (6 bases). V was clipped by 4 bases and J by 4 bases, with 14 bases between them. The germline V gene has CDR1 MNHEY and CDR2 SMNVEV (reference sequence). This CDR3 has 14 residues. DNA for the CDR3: TGTGCCAGCAGTTATAGGGACGGGACTTACGAGCAGTACTTC. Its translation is CASSYRDGTYEQYF.

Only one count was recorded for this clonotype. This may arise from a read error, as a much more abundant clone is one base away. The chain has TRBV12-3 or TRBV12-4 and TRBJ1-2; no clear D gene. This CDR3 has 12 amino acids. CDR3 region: CTSSLPGYGYTF. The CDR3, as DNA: TGTACCAGCAGTTTGCCGGGGTATGGCTACACCTTC.

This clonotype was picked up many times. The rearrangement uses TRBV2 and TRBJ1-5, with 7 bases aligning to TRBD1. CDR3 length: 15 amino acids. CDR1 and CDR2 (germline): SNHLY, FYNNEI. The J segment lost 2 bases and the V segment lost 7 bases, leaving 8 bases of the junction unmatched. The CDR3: CASILDRVRNQPQHF. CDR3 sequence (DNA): TGTGCCAGCATCCTCGACAGGGTCCGCAATCAGCCCCAGCATTTT.

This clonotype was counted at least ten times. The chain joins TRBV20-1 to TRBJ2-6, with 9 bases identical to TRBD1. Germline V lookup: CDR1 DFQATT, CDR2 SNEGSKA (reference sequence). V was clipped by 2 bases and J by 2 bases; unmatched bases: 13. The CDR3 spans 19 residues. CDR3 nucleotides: TGCAGTGCTAGACATCTACTCGGGACAGGGAACACTGGGGCCAACGTCCTGACTTTC. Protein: CSARHLLGTGNTGANVLTF.

CDR3 bases: TGTGCCAGCAGCTTGTCCCCAGGGGACTACGAGCAGTACTTC. Protein product: CASSLSPGDYEQYF. The chain couples TRBV5-6 to TRBJ2-7; a weak D match, TRBD1 (6 bases). Trimming removed 1 base at V and 3 bases at J, with 11 bases between. The CDR3 has 14 amino acids. Germline CDR1 reads SGHDT; CDR2 reads YYEEEE.

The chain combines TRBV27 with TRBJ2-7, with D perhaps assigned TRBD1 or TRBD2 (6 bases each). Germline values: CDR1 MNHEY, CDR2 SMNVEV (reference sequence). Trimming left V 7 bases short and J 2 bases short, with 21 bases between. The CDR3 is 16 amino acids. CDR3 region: CASTPSRGEATYEQYF. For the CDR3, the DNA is TGTGCCAGCACCCCCTCGAGGGGGGAGGCCACCTACGAGCAGTACTTC.

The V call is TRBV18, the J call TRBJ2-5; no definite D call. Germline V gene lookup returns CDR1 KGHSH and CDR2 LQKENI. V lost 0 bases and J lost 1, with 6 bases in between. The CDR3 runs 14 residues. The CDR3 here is CASSPPLTQETQYF. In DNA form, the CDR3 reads TGTGCCAGCTCACCACCGCTAACCCAAGAGACCCAGTACTTC.

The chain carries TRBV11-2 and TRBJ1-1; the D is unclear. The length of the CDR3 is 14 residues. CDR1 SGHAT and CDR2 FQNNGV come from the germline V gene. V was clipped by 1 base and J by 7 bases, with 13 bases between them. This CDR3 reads CASSLGAHRGEAFF. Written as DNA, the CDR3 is TGTGCCAGCAGCTTAGGGGCCCACCGGGGTGAAGCTTTCTTT.

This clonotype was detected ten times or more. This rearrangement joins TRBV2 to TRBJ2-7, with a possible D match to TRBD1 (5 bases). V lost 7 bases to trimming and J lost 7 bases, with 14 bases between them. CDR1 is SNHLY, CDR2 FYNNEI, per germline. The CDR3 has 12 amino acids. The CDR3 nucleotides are TGTGCCAGCAAAGACAGCCTGGGGGAGCAGTACTTC. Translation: CASKDSLGEQYF.

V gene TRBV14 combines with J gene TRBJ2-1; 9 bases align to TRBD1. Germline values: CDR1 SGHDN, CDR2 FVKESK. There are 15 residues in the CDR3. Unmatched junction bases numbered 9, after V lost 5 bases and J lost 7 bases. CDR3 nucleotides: TGTGCCAGCAGCTCAGACAGGGGGGATTTAAATGAGCAGTTCTTC. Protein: CASSSDRGDLNEQFF.

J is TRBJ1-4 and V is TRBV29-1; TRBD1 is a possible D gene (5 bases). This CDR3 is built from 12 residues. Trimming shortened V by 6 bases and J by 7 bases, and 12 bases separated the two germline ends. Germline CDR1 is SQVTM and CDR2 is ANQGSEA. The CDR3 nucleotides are TGCAGCGTGTGGGGGGAGCCTGAAAAACTGTTTTTT. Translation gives CSVWGEPEKLFF.

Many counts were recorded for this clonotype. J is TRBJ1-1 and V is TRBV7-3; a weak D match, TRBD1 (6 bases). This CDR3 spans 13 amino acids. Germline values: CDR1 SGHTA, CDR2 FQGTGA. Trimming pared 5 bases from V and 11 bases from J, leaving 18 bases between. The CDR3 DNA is TGTGCCAGCAGCCCCCAACCAGGGGAGGGGGCTTTCTTT. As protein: CASSPQPGEGAFF.

This chain's CDR3 is CSVEEGFREGEQYF. CDR3 DNA: TGCAGCGTTGAAGAGGGGTTCAGGGAGGGCGAGCAGTACTTC. The J gene is TRBJ2-7, the V gene TRBV29-1, with TRBD2 identical over 7 bases. This CDR3 region has 14 residues. The germline V gene has CDR1 SQVTM and CDR2 ANQGSEA. With 0 bases clipped from V and 6 bases from J, the junction kept 8 bases outside the gene matches.

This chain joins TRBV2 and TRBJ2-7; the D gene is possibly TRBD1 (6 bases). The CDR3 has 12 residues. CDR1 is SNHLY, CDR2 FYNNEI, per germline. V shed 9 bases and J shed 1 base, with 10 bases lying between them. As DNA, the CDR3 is TGTGCCAGGGAGGACAGTTCCTACGAGCAGTACTTC. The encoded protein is CAREDSSYEQYF.

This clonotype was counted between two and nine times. CDR3 in amino acids: CASSLTSRADTQYF. The CDR3 DNA is TGTGCCAGCAGCTTAACTAGCAGGGCAGATACGCAGTATTTT. The chain uses TRBV11-1 and TRBJ2-3; tentatively, D is TRBD2 (6 bases). V shed 2 bases and J shed 4 bases, with 10 bases lying between them. The CDR3 contains 14 residues. Germline CDR1 and CDR2: SGHAT and FQDESV (reference sequence).